This T cell receptor beta chain was identified during a study of molecular identifiers for immune sequencing clone quantification. CDR1 is SEHNR, CDR2 FQNEAQ, per germline (reference sequence). The V segment lost 2 bases and the J segment 7 bases; nucleotides outside the gene matches: 1. This CDR3 comprises 12 residues. Previously published methods and listed TCR primers were used for the bulk TCR libraries. TCRdb itself ran the PCR reads through MiXCR, one entry per CDR3 protein. The sample records roughly 93,000 distinct CDR3 sequences, 20% to 25% being singletons. Study-wide points: Clonotypes surpassing 20 RNA copies contained over 98% of effector molecules, versus under 1% in naive cells.

A note on this clonotype: Antigen specificity is unknown.

The TCR was taken from a human donor in good health. Some libraries in this study had Jurkat cell RNA spiked in. The chain recombines TRBV7-9 with TRBJ1-1, with TRBD1 matching 7 bases. Material: naive CD8+ T cells from blood, with Jurkat cell RNA spiked in. This sample's subset: FACS-sorted CD8+CD4-CCR7+CD45RA+ naive T cells. This CDR3 is CASSLRQGEAFF. The CDR3 DNA sequence: TGTGCCAGCAGCTTAAGACAGGGTGAAGCTTTCTTT.